The 19 T cell receptor beta chains below all came from one sample that was sequenced in a study of T cell responses to AZD1222 COVID-19 vaccine. Data came from immunoSEQ multiplex PCR; TCRdb stores just in-frame clones and leaves some out. This table has some 150,000 clones, 87% appearing once. The material was peripheral blood, obtained 28 days after the second AZD1222 dose. These receptors all come from an adult who received the AZD1222 COVID-19 vaccine.

This clone was counted only a few times. The J gene is TRBJ2-1, the V gene TRBV24-1, with D perhaps given as TRBD1 or TRBD2 (5 bases each). CDR1 KGHDR and CDR2 SFDVKD come from the germline V gene. Trimming removed 0 bases at V and 7 bases at J, with 12 bases between. CDR3 size: 15 residues. CDR3 nucleotide sequence: TGTGCCACCAGTGATTTGGTTCAGGGAGTGAATGAGCAGTTCTTC. It is translated as CATSDLVQGVNEQFF.

This rearrangement joins TRBV14 to TRBJ2-7; D is unresolved. The CDR3 consists of 13 residues. Germline V gives CDR1 SGHDN, CDR2 FVKESK. V lost 0 bases, J lost 6 bases, and 9 bases lay in between. CDR3: CASSQDSRREQYF. For the CDR3, the DNA is TGTGCCAGCAGCCAAGACAGCCGTCGCGAGCAGTACTTC.

This chain joins TRBV3-1 (or the pseudogene TRBV3-2) and TRBJ1-1; D ambiguous. The germline V gene encodes CDR1 LGHDT and CDR2 YNNKEL (reference sequence). Trimming shortened V by 4 bases and J by 1 base, and 16 bases separated the two germline ends. The CDR3 covers 16 residues. The CDR3 DNA follows: TGTGCCAGCAGCCCCCTGTGGGAGGAAAGGAACACTGAAGCTTTCTTT. It yields the protein CASSPLWEERNTEAFF.

The rearrangement joins TRBV7-2 to TRBJ2-2; 10 nucleotides agree with TRBD2. Trimming cost V 5 bases and J 6 bases; bases outside gene matches: 3. The CDR3 contains 14 residues. Germline loops: CDR1 SGHTA, CDR2 FQGNSA. The CDR3 coding sequence is TGTGCCAGCAGCGAACTAGCGGGACCCGGGGAGCTGTTTTTT. It specifies CASSELAGPGELFF.

The V and J genes are TRBV29-1 and TRBJ1-6, with a weak D call TRBD1 (6 bases). Per the germline V gene, CDR1 is SQVTM and CDR2 is ANQGSEA. The CDR3 runs to 13 residues. Between the trimmed V and J ends, which lost 5 bases and 6 bases, there was a span of 11 bases. Written as DNA, the CDR3 is TGCAGCGTTAGGGCAGGGGCTAATTCACCCCTCCACTTT. Translated, it gives CSVRAGANSPLHF.

The genes are TRBV27 and TRBJ2-7; TRBD1 might be the D (5 bases). CDR1 is MNHEY, CDR2 SMNVEV, per germline (reference sequence). The V end lost 1 base, the J end lost 1 base, and 8 bases lay between the germline ends. The CDR3 sequence is 14 residues long. This CDR3 reads CASSLYTGSYEQYF. The CDR3 DNA is TGTGCCAGCAGTTTATATACAGGATCCTACGAGCAGTACTTC.

This clone was found a few times. J is TRBJ1-1 and V is TRBV28; the D gene is possibly TRBD1 (5 bases). Deletions cut 6 bases from V and 0 bases from J, with 11 bases between. Germline V gene lookup returns CDR1 MDHEN and CDR2 SYDVKM. The CDR3 sequence is 14 residues long. The CDR3 region is CASSQTVLNTEAFF. In DNA form, the CDR3 reads TGTGCCAGCAGCCAGACAGTTCTGAACACTGAAGCTTTCTTT.

This chain joins TRBV28 and TRBJ2-3; 8 bases agree with TRBD2. CDR3 length: 13 amino acids. J gave up 15 bases and V 5 bases, and 13 bases lay outside the gene matches. Germline V lookup: CDR1 MDHEN, CDR2 SYDVKM. CDR3 sequence (DNA): TGTGCCAGCAGTCTTCCGGGACTAGTGGTGTATTATTTT. It is translated as CASSLPGLVVYYF.

In DNA form, the CDR3 reads TGTGCCAGCAGTAATAAGGGGGCTGGGGAGACCCAGTACTTC. This codes for CASSNKGAGETQYF. The chain joins TRBV6-5 to TRBJ2-5, with 7 nucleotides matching TRBD1. This CDR3 comprises 14 residues. Germline assignment: CDR1 MNHEY and CDR2 SVGAGI. Unmatched junction bases numbered 8, after V lost 5 bases and J lost 5 bases.

The gene calls are TRBV5-1 and TRBJ2-1, with TRBD2 identical over 8 bases. V dropped 4 bases and J dropped 9; count of bases not matched to a gene: 12. This CDR3 comprises 15 residues. CDR1 is SGHRS and CDR2 is YFSETQ in the germline V gene. The chain's CDR3 is CASSLTSGGSVEQFF. DNA for the CDR3: TGCGCCAGCAGCCTTACATCGGGAGGGAGTGTTGAGCAGTTCTTC.

The chain has TRBV24-1 and TRBJ1-1; no clear D. There are 14 residues in the CDR3. Germline CDR1 is KGHDR and CDR2 is SFDVKD. Between the trimmed V and J ends, which lost 7 bases and 0 bases, there was a span of 11 bases. In DNA, the CDR3 is TGTGCCACCAGAGCGAGCGGAATGAACACTGAAGCTTTCTTT. Its protein is CATRASGMNTEAFF.

The chain uses TRBV7-9 and TRBJ1-5; tentative D call: TRBD1 (5 bases). V lost 6 bases and J 4 bases, leaving 7 bases between the germline ends. Germline assignment: CDR1 SEHNR and CDR2 FQNEAQ (reference sequence). The CDR3 is 12 residues long. In DNA, the CDR3 is TGTGCCAGCAGTCCAGGGAATCAGCCCCAGCATTTT. Its protein is CASSPGNQPQHF.

This clone was seen a single time. The chain carries TRBV11-2 and TRBJ2-7; 10 positions agree with TRBD1. Unmatched junction bases numbered 6, after V lost 5 bases and J lost 2 bases. The CDR3 sequence is 15 residues long. Germline CDR1 SGHAT, CDR2 FQNNGV. The CDR3, as DNA: TGTGCCAGCAGCCCCGCCGGGACAGGGGCCTACGAGCAGTACTTC. This sequence encodes CASSPAGTGAYEQYF.

The chain couples TRBV4-3 to TRBJ2-2, with a weak D call TRBD1 (6 bases). The CDR3 spans 15 residues. V lost 3 bases, J lost 2 bases, and 10 bases lay in between. CDR1 LGHNA and CDR2 YSLEER come from the germline V gene. The CDR3 DNA follows: TGCGCCAGCAGCCAGACCAGGGGTAACACCGGGGAGCTGTTTTTT. Encoded protein: CASSQTRGNTGELFF.

V usage is TRBV7-9 and J usage is TRBJ1-1; D not certain. Trimming took off 4 bases at V and 3 bases at J, with 6 bases between the two ends. This CDR3 spans 12 amino acids. Germline V gives CDR1 SEHNR, CDR2 FQNEAQ (reference sequence). CDR3 nucleotides: TGTGCCAGCAGCTCCCCATACACTGAAGCTTTCTTT. Its translation: CASSSPYTEAFF. Looking up the rest from reference TRBV7-9 and TRBJ1-1 gives the full variable domain: DTGVSQNPRHKITKRGQNVTFRCDPISEHNRLYWYRQTLGQGPEFLTYFQNEAQLEKSRLLSDRFSAERPKGSFSTLEIQRTEQGDSAMYLCASSSPYTEAFFGQGTRLTVV.

The chain recombines TRBV2 with TRBJ2-2; 7 nucleotides align to TRBD1. The CDR3 extends over 13 amino acids. Germline CDR1 reads SNHLY; CDR2 reads FYNNEI. V lost 6 bases and J lost 6; bases outside the gene matches: 4. This chain's CDR3 is CASRAQGSGELFF. Written as DNA, the CDR3 is TGTGCCAGCAGGGCACAGGGGTCCGGGGAGCTGTTTTTT.

This chain links TRBV5-4 with TRBJ2-7; 15 bases line up with TRBD2. The CDR3 spans 13 residues. V lost 10 bases to trimming and J lost 3 bases; unmatched junction nucleotides: 2. CDR1 is SGHNT and CDR2 is YYREEE in the germline V gene (reference sequence). CDR3 loop: CAGGLAGGYEQYF. CDR3 nucleotides: TGTGCCGGGGGACTAGCGGGAGGCTACGAGCAGTACTTC.

The chain is built from TRBV6-2 or TRBV6-3 and TRBJ2-5, with D perhaps TRBD1 (5 bases). V gave up 0 bases and J gave up 2 bases, with 13 bases separating them. Germline V gives CDR1 MNHEY, CDR2 SVGEGT. This CDR3 has 16 residues. The CDR3 is CASSYSWTIDQETQYF. The CDR3, as DNA: TGTGCCAGCAGTTACTCGTGGACAATCGATCAAGAGACCCAGTACTTC.

This clone was detected only once. V gene TRBV30 combines with J gene TRBJ1-5; D call uncertain. Trimming took 3 bases from V and 1 from J, leaving 10 bases between them. The germline CDR1 and CDR2 sequences are GTSNPN and SVGIG (reference sequence). The CDR3 covers 14 residues. CDR3 DNA sequence: TGTGCCTGGAGCAAGTCACCGAGCAATCAGCCCCAGCATTTT. It specifies CAWSKSPSNQPQHF.